This entry features one TCR beta chain sequence. This specimen belongs to a study of blood T cell repertoires in COVID-19. Study at large: Samples of COVID-19 (acute and convalescent) were obtained from the United States, Italy and Spain. T cells, B-cell-depleted T cells, or PBMCs provided the cDNA or gDNA that served as material.

In the authors' workflow: Amplification with reference gene primers provided the estimates of nucleated cell counts. Generated by immunoSEQ multiplex PCR, the TCRdb table keeps only in-frame clones and is missing some. V, J and clone size are those of that table, while D and trimming were read from the DNA. The table has under 300,000 clones, approximately 86% seen once. The Seattle patients, enrolled during active infection, were followed longitudinally. The sequence was collected from a woman aged 65 to 85 with COVID-19, enrolled during active disease. Specimen: peripheral blood.

DNA of the CDR3: TGTGCCAGCAGCGTGACTGTGAACACTGAAGCTTTCTTT. It is translated as CASSVTVNTEAFF. This rearrangement joins TRBV2 to TRBJ1-1, with D uncertain. Germline CDR1 reads SNHLY; CDR2 reads FYNNEI. V lost 6 bases and J 0 bases, leaving 8 bases between the germline ends. This CDR3 comprises 13 residues.